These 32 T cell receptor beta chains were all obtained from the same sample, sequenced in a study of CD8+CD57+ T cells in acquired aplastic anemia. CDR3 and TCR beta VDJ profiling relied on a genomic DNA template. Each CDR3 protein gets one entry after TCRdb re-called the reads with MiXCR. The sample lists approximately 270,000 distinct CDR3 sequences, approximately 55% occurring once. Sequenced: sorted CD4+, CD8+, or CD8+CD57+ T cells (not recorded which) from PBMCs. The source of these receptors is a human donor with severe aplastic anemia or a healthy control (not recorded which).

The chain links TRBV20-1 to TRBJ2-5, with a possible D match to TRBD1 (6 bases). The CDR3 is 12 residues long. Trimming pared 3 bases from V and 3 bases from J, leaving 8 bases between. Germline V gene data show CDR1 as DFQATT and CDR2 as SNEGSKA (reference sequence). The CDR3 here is CSARYREETQYF. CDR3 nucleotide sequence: TGCAGTGCTAGGTACAGGGAAGAGACCCAGTACTTC.

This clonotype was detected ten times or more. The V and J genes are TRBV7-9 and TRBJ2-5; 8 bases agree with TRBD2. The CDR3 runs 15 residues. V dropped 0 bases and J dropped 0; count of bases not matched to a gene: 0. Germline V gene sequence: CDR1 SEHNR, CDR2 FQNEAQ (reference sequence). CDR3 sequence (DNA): TGTGCCAGCAGCTTAGCACTAGCGGACCAAGAGACCCAGTACTTC. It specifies CASSLALADQETQYF.

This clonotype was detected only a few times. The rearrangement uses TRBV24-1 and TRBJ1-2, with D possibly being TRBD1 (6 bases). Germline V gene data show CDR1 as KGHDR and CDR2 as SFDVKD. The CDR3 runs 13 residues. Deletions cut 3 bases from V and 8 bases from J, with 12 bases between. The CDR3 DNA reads TGTGCCACCAGTGATAGGGGGGACTGGGGCTACACCTTC. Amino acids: CATSDRGDWGYTF.

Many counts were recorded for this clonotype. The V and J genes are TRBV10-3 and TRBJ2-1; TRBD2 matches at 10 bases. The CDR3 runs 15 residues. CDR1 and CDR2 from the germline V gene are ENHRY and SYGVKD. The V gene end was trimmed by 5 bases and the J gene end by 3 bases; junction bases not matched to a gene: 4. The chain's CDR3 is CAISHGTSDYNEQFF. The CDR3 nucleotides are TGTGCCATCAGTCACGGGACTAGCGACTACAATGAGCAGTTCTTC.

Here the CDR3 DNA reads TGTGCCAGCAGCTTATCCCCGGGACAGGGATACACTGAAGCTTTCTTT. Translating gives CASSLSPGQGYTEAFF. This sequence joins TRBV7-9 and TRBJ1-1; 9 nucleotides agree with TRBD1. This CDR3 contains 16 residues. The V gene end was trimmed by 2 bases and the J gene end by 3 bases; junction bases not matched to a gene: 7. Per germline, CDR1 SEHNR and CDR2 FQNEAQ (reference sequence).

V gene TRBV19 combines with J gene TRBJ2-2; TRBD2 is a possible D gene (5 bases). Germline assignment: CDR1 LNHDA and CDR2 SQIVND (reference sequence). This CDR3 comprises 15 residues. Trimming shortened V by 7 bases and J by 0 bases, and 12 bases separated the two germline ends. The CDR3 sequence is CASKEGGANTGELFF. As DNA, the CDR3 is TGTGCCAGTAAAGAGGGTGGTGCGAACACCGGGGAGCTGTTTTTT.

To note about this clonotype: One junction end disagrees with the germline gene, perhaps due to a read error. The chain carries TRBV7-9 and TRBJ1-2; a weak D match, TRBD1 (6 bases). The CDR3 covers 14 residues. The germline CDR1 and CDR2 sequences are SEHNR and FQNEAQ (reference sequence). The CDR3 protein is CTSSLGQGNYGYTF. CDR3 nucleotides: TGTACCAGCAGCTTAGGGCAGGGGAACTATGGCTACACCTTC. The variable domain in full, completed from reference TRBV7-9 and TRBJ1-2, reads DTGVSQNPRHKITKRGQNVTFRCDPISEHNRLYWYRQTLGQGPEFLTYFQNEAQLEKSRLLSDRFSAERPKGSFSTLEIQRTEQGDSAMYLCTSSLGQGNYGYTFGSGTRLTVV.

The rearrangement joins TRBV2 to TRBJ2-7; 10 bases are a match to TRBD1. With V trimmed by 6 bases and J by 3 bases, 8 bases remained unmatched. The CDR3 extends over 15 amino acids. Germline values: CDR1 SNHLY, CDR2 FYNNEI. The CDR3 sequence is CASSPTGGKDYEQYF. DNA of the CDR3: TGTGCCAGCAGCCCGACAGGGGGCAAAGACTACGAGCAGTACTTC.

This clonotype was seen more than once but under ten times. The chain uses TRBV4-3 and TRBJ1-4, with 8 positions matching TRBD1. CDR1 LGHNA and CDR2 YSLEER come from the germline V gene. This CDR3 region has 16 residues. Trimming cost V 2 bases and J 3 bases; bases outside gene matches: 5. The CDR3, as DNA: TGCGCCAGCAGCCAATTTCAGGGGGCCCCTAATGAAAAACTGTTTTTT. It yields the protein CASSQFQGAPNEKLFF.

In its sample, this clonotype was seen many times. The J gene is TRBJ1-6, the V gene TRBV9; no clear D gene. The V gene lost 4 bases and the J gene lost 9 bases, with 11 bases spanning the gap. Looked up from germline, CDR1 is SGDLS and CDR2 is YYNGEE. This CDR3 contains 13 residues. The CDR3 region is CASSLDRGSPLHF. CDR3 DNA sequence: TGTGCCAGCAGCCTTGACCGGGGTTCACCCCTCCACTTT.

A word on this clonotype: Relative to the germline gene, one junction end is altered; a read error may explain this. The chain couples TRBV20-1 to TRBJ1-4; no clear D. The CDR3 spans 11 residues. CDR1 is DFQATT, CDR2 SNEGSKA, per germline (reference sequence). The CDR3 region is CSAQAGSKEGF. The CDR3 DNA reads TGCAGTGCTCAAGCCGGGTCCAAAGAAGGTTTT.

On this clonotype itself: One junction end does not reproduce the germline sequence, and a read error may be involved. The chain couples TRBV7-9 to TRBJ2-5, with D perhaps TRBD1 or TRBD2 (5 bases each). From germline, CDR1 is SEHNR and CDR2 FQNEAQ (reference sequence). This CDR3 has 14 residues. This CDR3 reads CASSQGWGSETQYF. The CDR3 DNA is TGCGCCAGCAGCCAAGGGTGGGGGTCGGAGACCCAGTACTTC.

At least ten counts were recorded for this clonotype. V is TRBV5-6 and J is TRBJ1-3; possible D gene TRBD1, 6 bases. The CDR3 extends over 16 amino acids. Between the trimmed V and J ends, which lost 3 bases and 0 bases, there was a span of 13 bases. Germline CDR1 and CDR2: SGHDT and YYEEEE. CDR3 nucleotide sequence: TGTGCCAGCAGCTATCGAGGGGGATACTCTGGAAACACCATATATTTT. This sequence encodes CASSYRGGYSGNTIYF.

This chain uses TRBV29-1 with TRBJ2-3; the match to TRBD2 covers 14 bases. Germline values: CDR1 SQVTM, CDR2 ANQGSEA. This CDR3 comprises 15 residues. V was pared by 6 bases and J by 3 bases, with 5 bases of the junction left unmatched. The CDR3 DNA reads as TGCAGCGTCGACGGGACTAGCGGGGGTACAGATACGCAGTATTTT. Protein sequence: CSVDGTSGGTDTQYF.

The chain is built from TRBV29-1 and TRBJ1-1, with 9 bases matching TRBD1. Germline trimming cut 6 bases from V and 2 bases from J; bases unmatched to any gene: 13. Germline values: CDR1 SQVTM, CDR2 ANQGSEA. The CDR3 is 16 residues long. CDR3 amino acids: CSVDPGQGHFNTEAFF. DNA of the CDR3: TGCAGCGTCGACCCGGGACAGGGACACTTTAACACTGAAGCTTTCTTT.

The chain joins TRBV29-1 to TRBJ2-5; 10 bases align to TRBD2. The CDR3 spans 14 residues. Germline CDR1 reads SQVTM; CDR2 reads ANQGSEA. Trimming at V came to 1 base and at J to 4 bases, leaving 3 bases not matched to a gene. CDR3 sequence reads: CSVEVAGGLETQYF. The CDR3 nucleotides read TGCAGCGTTGAAGTAGCGGGAGGATTAGAGACCCAGTACTTC.

This CDR3 is CASSLEGSSYNEKLFF. In DNA, the CDR3 is TGCGCCAGCAGCTTGGAAGGGAGCTCCTACAATGAAAAACTGTTTTTT. The chain has TRBV5-1 and TRBJ1-4; D unresolved. The germline CDR1 and CDR2 sequences are SGHRS and YFSETQ. This CDR3 is 16 amino acids long. V was pared by 0 bases and J by 5 bases, with 14 bases between.

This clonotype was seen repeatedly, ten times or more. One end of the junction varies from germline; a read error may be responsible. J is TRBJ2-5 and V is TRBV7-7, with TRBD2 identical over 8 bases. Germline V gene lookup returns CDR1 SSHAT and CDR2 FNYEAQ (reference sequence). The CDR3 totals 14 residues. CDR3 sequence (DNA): TGTGCTAGCAGCTTAGCGGGGTACCAAGAGACCCAGTACTTC. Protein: CASSLAGYQETQYF.

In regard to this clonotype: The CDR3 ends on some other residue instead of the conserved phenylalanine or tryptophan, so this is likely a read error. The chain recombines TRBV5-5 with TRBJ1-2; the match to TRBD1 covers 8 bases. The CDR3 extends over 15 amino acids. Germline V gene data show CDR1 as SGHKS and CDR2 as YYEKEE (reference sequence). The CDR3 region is CASGLDRDRGRGYTS. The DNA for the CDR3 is TGCGCCAGCGGCTTGGATCGAGACAGGGGTAGAGGCTACACCTCC.

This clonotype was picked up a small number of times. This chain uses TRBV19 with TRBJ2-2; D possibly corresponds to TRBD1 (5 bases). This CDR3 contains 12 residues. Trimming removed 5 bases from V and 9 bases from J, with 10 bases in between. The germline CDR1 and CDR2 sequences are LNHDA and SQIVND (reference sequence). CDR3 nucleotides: TGTGCCAGTAGTCATCAGGGTCGGGAGCTGTTTTTT. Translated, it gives CASSHQGRELFF.

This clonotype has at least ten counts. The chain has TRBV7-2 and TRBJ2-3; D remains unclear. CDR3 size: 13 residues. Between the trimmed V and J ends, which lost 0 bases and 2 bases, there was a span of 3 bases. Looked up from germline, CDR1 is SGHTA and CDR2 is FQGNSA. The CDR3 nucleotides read TGTGCCAGCAGCTTAGCGACCACAGATACGCAGTATTTT. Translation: CASSLATTDTQYF.

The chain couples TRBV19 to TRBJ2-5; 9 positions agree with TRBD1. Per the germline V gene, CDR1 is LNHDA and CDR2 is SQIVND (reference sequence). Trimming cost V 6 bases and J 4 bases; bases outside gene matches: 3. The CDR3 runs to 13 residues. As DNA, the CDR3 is TGTGCCAGTAGGGACAGGGGAAGAGAGACCCAGTACTTC. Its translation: CASRDRGRETQYF.

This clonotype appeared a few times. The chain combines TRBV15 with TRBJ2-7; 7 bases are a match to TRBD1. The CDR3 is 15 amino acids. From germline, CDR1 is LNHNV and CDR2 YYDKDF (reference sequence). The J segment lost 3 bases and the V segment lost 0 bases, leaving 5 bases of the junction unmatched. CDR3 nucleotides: TGTGCCACCAGCAGAGAACAGGGGTTTCTCTACGAGCAGTACTTC. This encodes CATSREQGFLYEQYF.

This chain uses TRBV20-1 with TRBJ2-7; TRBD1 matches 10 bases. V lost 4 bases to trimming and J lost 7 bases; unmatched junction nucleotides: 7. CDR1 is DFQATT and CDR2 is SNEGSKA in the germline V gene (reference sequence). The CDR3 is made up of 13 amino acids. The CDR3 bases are TGCAGTGCTAATCCGGGACAGGGGTTTGAGCAGTACTTC. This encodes CSANPGQGFEQYF.

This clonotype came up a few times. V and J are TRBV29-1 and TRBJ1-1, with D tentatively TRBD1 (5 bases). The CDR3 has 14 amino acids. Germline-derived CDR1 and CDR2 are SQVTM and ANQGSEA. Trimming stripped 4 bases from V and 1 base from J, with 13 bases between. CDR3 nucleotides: TGCAGCGTTGTCCCGAAGGGGTGGAACACTGAAGCTTTCTTT. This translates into CSVVPKGWNTEAFF.

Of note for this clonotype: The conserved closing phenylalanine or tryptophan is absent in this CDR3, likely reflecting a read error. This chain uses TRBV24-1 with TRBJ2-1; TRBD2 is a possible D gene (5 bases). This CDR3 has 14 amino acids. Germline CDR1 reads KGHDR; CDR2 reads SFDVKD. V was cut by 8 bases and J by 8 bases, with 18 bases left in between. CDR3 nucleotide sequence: TGTGCCACCACGGGGAGAAGTCTACGTGATGAGCAGTTCCTC. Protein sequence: CATTGRSLRDEQFL.

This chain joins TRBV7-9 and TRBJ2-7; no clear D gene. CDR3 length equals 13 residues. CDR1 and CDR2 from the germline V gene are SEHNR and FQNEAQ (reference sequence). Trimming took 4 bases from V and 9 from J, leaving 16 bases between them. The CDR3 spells CASSSTVSGRQYF. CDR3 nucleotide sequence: TGTGCCAGCAGCTCAACCGTTTCGGGTCGGCAGTACTTC.

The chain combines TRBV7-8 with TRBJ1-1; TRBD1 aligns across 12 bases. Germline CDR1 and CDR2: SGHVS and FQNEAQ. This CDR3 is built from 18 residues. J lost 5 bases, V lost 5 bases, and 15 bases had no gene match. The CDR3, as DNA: TGTGCCAGCAGCACGACAGCGGGGACAGGGGGCGTTGGGACTGAAGCTTTCTTT. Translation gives CASSTTAGTGGVGTEAFF. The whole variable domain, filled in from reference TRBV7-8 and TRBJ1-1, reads GAGVSQSPRYKVAKRGQDVALRCDPISGHVSLFWYQQALGQGPEFLTYFQNEAQLDKSGLPSDRFFAERPEGSVSTLKIQRTQQEDSAVYLCASSTTAGTGGVGTEAFFGQGTRLTVV.

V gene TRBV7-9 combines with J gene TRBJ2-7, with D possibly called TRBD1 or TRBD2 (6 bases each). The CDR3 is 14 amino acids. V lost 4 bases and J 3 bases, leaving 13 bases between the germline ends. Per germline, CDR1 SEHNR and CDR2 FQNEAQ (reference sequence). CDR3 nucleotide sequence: TGTGCCAGCAGCTCCTCGGGGGCGAACTACGAGCAGTACTTC. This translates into CASSSSGANYEQYF.

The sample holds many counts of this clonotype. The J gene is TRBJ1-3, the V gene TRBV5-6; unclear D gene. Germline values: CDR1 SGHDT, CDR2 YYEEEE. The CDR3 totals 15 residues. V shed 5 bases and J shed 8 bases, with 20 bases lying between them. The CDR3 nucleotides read TGTGCCAGCAGAGCGGGAGTCAGGTATGTGGACACCATATATTTT. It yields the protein CASRAGVRYVDTIYF. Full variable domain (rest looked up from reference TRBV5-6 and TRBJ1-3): DAGVTQSPTHLIKTRGQQVTLRCSPKSGHDTVSWYQQALGQGPQFIFQYYEEEERQRGNFPDRFSGHQFPNYSSELNVNALLLGDSALYLCASRAGVRYVDTIYFGEGSWLTVV.

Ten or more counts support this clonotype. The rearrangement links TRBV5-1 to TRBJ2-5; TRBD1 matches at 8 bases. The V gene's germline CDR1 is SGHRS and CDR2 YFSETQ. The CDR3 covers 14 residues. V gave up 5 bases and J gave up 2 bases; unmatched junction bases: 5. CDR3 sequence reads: CASRTGAIQETQYF. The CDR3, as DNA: TGCGCCAGCAGGACAGGGGCGATACAAGAGACCCAGTACTTC.

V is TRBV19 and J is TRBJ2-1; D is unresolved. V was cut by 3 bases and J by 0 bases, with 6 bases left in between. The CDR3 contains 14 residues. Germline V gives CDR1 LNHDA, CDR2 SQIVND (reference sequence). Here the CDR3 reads CASSIDSSYNEQFF. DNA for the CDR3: TGTGCCAGTAGTATTGATAGCTCCTACAATGAGCAGTTCTTC.